This TCR beta chain was sequenced in a study of shared clonotypes between healthy human individuals (dated by TCRdb to the early 2020s). About the full investigation: The cohort comprised a couple of women and three men aged 18 to 49 years. For each donor, CD4 naive and CD4 memory were each given three plates, CD8 naive was given two plates, and CD8 memory was given one plate. To estimate repertoire size and how much clonotypes are shared between individuals, the study performed deep sequencing of blood TCR repertoires from a few healthy adults. Per donor, leukapheresis produced somewhere between about 0.9 and 9 billion PBMCs. To increase sequencing depth and limit assay-specific biases, different laboratories used diverse techniques to prepare libraries and sequence TCR repertoires. General findings and caveats noted by the study authors: Higher generation probabilities were observed for clonotypes shared by all four sorted-subset donors than for non-shared clonotypes. Across four donors, around 5% of naive CD4, 3% to 3.5% of naive CD8, around 2.1% of memory CD4, and about 0.44% of memory CD8 clonotypes were shared. Because the study included a small number of donors, the genetic and exposure-history diversity represented was limited. Naive subsets generally had larger estimated clonotype richness than memory subsets did. Even with the large sequencing depth, rarefaction of the sorted-subset datasets indicated that sequencing was incomplete. Only blood was sampled, and tissue TCR repertoires likely differ from those in blood. Based on pairwise subsampling, the degree of clonotype sharing among donors was expected to be affected by sequencing depth.

Per the germline V gene, SGHRS is the CDR1 and YFSETQ is the CDR2. At the junction V is shortened by 4 bases and J by 0 bases; bases outside the gene matches: 11. The CDR3 measures 17 amino acids from cysteine to phenylalanine. Just CDR3 DNA is preserved here, 51 bases in frame from base 1. Using the deep immunoSEQ assay, multiplex PCR amplified TCR CDR3 regions from genomic DNA. Extracted genomic DNA from each cell subset was distributed evenly across all wells of several immunoSEQ 96-well plates, and each plate was treated as a replicate. Each replicate PCR for sorted subsets received 200 ng genomic DNA, equal to tens of thousands of T cell genomes. Purified libraries were measured with a Qubit 3.0 fluorometer, size-checked on a Bioanalyzer 2100, and measured again with the KAPA Library Quantification kit. Every immunoSEQ 96-well plate was sequenced on a dedicated single-read 150-cycle Illumina NextSeq 550 flow cell. Per the authors' processing: Because the immunoSEQ output included only junctional sequences and no quality scores, the filtering could not be the same as the filtering used for full-length reads. To assign V/J genes and CDR3, sequences were annotated using PyIR, a Python wrapper for IgBLAST v1.9, with IMGT germline references. Reads were removed for weak V/J assignments (E-value above 1e-6), missing CDR3, stop codons, out-of-frame junctions, or ambiguous translated residues. V3J clonotypes were defined as sequences sharing the same inferred V gene, J gene, and CDR3 amino acid sequence. Percentage overlap between repertoires was computed as shared unique clonotypes divided by the size of the smaller repertoire. Repertoire richness was assessed with RTK rarefaction, the Chao1 estimator, and Recon v2.1 estimates of unobserved clonotypes. OLGA was used to compute generation probabilities for all TCRbeta clonotypes that the gDNA method yielded from a few donors. Sourced from immuneACCESS, this table was stored by TCRdb with only in-frame sequences that have V and J called. A share of the clones is absent; for the studies checked, an unresolved V gene accounts for under half, and the remainder has no known explanation. Clone size and the V and J calls come from that table; the DNA yielded D and trimming. The sample records 1,100,000 or so clones, approximately 80% of which are singletons. The ten largest clones take up 0.4% to 0.55% of the sample.

Donors were healthy HIV-negative adults with no recently reported acute infections or vaccinations. Every donor was a Caucasian adult residing in Nashville, Tennessee, USA. Magnetic negative selection was used to enrich CD4+ T cells, after which naive cells were positively selected on CD45RA and the negative fraction became the memory subset. Blood was obtained by leukapheresis, after which PBMCs were separated by Ficoll-Histopaque density gradient centrifugation and cryopreserved in liquid nitrogen vapor phase. Purity and quantity of every magnetically sorted T cell population were checked by analytical flow cytometry. Genomic DNA was isolated from every sorted fraction and measured by UV absorbance on a Nanodrop 2000c. With respect to this clone: Its antigen is currently not known. Base qualities are not at hand, and no much larger clone is one base apart.

This receptor was taken from a man aged 18-30 years in good health. Some clones in this sample may be carry-over from other donors' samples. The sample consisted of memory CD4+ T cells from PBMCs. The sample's cell subset or site label, in plain terms: CD45RA-negative fraction. The chain couples TRBV5-1 to TRBJ1-2, with TRBD1 matching 8 junction bases. CDR3 reads: CASSKGQVTEANYGYTF. The DNA sequence reads TGCGCCAGCAGCAAGGGACAGGTGACCGAAGCTAACTATGGCTACACCTTC.